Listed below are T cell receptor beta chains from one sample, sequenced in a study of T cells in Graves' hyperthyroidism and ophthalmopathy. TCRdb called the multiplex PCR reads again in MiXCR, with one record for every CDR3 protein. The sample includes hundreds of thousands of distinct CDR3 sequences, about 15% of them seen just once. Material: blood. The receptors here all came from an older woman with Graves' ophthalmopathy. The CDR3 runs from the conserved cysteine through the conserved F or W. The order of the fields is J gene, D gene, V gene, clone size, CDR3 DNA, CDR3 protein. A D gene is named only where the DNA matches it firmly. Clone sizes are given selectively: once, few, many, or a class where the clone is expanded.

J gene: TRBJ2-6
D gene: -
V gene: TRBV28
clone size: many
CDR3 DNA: TGTGCCAGCAGTACCCCGAGGCGCTCTGGGGCCAACGTCCTGACTTTC
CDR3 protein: CASSTPRRSGANVLTF

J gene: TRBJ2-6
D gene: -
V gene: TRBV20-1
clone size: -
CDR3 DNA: TGCAGTGCCCGACAGAGCTCTGGGGCCAACGTCCTGACTTTC
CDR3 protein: CSARQSSGANVLTF

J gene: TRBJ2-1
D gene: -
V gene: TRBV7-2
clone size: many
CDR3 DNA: TGTGCCAGCAGCGCGGGACCCTGGAATGAGCAGTTCTTC
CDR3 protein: CASSAGPWNEQFF

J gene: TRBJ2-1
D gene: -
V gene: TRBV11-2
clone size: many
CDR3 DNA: TGTGCCAGCATGACTAGGAGAAGGTCCTACAATGAGCAGTTCTTC
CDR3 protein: CASMTRRRSYNEQFF

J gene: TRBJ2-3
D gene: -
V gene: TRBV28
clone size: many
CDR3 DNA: TGTGCCTTCCCTTCATGGAGACAGCTCACAGATACGCAGTATTTT
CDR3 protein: CAFPSWRQLTDTQYF

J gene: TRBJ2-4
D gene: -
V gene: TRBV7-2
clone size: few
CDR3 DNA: TGTGCCAGCAGCTTTGAAGGGTACATTCAGTACTTC
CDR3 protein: CASSFEGYIQYF

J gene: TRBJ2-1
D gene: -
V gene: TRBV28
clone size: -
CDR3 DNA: TGTGCCAGCAACTCCCCCCGGAGCTCCTACAATGAGCAGTTCTTC
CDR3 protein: CASNSPRSSYNEQFF

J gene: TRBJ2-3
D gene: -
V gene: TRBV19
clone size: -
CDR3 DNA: TGTGCCAGTAGTATAGATCTCCGACGGACTGGCACAGATACGCAGTATTTT
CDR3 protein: CASSIDLRRTGTDTQYF

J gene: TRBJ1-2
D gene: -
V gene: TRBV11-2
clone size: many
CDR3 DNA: TGTGCCAGCAGCTTAGATGGTGGAAACTATGGCTACACCTTC
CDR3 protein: CASSLDGGNYGYTF

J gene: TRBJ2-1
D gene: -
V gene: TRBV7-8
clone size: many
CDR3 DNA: TGTGCCAGCCAAACTTACAATGAGCAGTTCTTC
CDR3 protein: CASQTYNEQFF

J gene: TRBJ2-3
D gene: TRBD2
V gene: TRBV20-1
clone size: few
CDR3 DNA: TGCAGTGGTCGACTAGCGGGGAGCACAGATACGCAGTATTTT
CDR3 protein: CSGRLAGSTDTQYF

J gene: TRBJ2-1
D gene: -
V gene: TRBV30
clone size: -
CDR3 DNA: TGTGCCTGGAGTGTAGGGCGGAGCAATGAGCAGTTCTTC
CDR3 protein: CAWSVGRSNEQFF

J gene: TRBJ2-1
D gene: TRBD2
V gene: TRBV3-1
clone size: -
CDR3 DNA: TGTGCCAGCAGCCAGAGACCATACGGGGGGAGGACCTCCTACAATGAGCAGTTCTTC
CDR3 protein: CASSQRPYGGRTSYNEQFF

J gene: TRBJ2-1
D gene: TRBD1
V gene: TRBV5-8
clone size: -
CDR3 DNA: TGTGCCAGCAGCTTGGACCCGGGACAGAGCTCCTACAATGAGCAGTTCTTC
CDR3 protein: CASSLDPGQSSYNEQFF

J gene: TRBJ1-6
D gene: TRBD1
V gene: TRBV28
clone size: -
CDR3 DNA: TGTGCCAGCAGTTTATACAGGGGGATTTCACCCCTCCACTTT
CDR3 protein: CASSLYRGISPLHF

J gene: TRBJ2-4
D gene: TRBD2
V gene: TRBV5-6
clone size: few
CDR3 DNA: TGTGCCAGCAGCCCGCGGGGGGGAGCCAAAAACATTCAGTACTTC
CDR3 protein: CASSPRGGAKNIQYF